Below are 10 T cell receptor beta chains sequenced from a single sample in a study of blood T cell repertoires in COVID-19. Repertoires were generated with immunoSEQ multiplex PCR, while TCRdb's copy carries only in-frame clones and drops some. The top ten clones hold about 1.5% of a sample with 350,000 to 500,000 clones, roughly 90% of them seen once. The sequenced sample consisted of PBMCs or T cells enriched from blood (not recorded which). All receptors derive from a woman younger than 30 who had been exposed to COVID-19.

The gene calls are TRBV5-6 and TRBJ1-1, with 7 bases matching TRBD1. CDR1 and CDR2 (germline): SGHDT, YYEEEE. Trimming cost V 3 bases and J 1 base; bases outside gene matches: 6. This CDR3 spans 15 amino acids. CDR3 in DNA: TGTGCCAGCAGCTCTTTCGGACAGGAGAACACTGAAGCTTTCTTT. It codes for CASSSFGQENTEAFF.

V usage is TRBV14 and J usage is TRBJ2-3, with 8 bases that match TRBD1. The germline gives CDR1 SGHDN, CDR2 FVKESK. V gave up 0 bases and J gave up 2 bases; unmatched junction bases: 4. The CDR3 extends over 16 amino acids. The CDR3 protein is CASSQDTGGSTDTQYF. In DNA form, the CDR3 reads TGTGCCAGCAGCCAAGATACAGGGGGGTCCACAGATACGCAGTATTTT.

The chain uses TRBV19 and TRBJ1-4; no clear D. Germline CDR1 and CDR2: LNHDA and SQIVND (reference sequence). The germline V and J ends were trimmed by 3 bases and 8 bases, with 13 bases remaining between them. The CDR3 is 14 residues long. CDR3 nucleotide sequence: TGTGCCAGTAGTATTTTTGGCTCGGGGGAAAAACTGTTTTTT. This sequence encodes CASSIFGSGEKLFF.

This clone was detected only a few times. The V call is TRBV12-3 or TRBV12-4, the J call TRBJ2-2; no clear D gene. V was pared by 5 bases and J by 0 bases, with 4 bases between. This CDR3 region has 13 residues. In DNA form, the CDR3 reads TGTGCCAGCAGTCCGTCGAACACCGGGGAGCTGTTTTTT. Amino acid sequence: CASSPSNTGELFF.

The chain employs TRBV9 and TRBJ2-1; maybe TRBD2 (5 bases). This CDR3 comprises 13 residues. Deletions cut 0 bases from V and 7 bases from J, with 8 bases between. In germline, CDR1 is SGDLS, CDR2 YYNGEE. This CDR3 reads CASSVGSENEQFF. DNA for the CDR3: TGTGCCAGCAGCGTAGGTAGCGAAAATGAGCAGTTCTTC. Full variable domain (outside the CDR3, taken from reference TRBV9 and TRBJ2-1): DSGVTQTPKHLITATGQRVTLRCSPRSGDLSVYWYQQSLDQGLQFLIQYYNGEERAKGNILERFSAQQFPDLHSELNLSSLELGDSALYFCASSVGSENEQFFGPGTRLTVL.

This chain connects TRBV10-1 to TRBJ2-1; 9 nucleotides agree with TRBD2. In germline, CDR1 is WNHNN, CDR2 SYGVQD (reference sequence). The CDR3 sequence is 15 residues long. V trimming: 5 bases; J trimming: 2 bases; junction bases outside the gene matches: 4. The CDR3 coding sequence is TGCGCCAGCAGTATGACTAGCGGAGCCTACAATGAGCAGTTCTTC. It yields the protein CASSMTSGAYNEQFF.

The chain uses TRBV5-1 and TRBJ2-5; D is unresolved. The V gene lost 7 bases and the J gene lost 2 bases, with 15 bases spanning the gap. This CDR3 has 14 residues. Germline V gene data show CDR1 as SGHRS and CDR2 as YFSETQ. CDR3 loop: CASQIVASQETQYF. DNA of the CDR3: TGCGCCAGCCAAATCGTCGCTAGTCAAGAGACCCAGTACTTC.

The V call is TRBV7-2, the J call TRBJ2-7; 7 nucleotides align to TRBD1. Germline V gives CDR1 SGHTA, CDR2 FQGNSA. With 7 bases clipped from V and 0 bases from J, the junction kept 9 bases outside the gene matches. CDR3 length: 15 amino acids. In nucleotides, the CDR3 is TGTGCCAGCAACAACAGGGGCCCTTTCTCCTACGAGCAGTACTTC. Its translation: CASNNRGPFSYEQYF.

The gene calls are TRBV7-8 and TRBJ2-3; D is possibly TRBD1 (6 bases). V was pared by 5 bases and J by 2 bases, with 17 bases between. The CDR3 length is 16 residues. Germline V gene sequence: CDR1 SGHVS, CDR2 FQNEAQ. CDR3 residues: CASSGQFLSLTDTQYF. In DNA, the CDR3 is TGTGCCAGCAGCGGACAGTTCCTCTCTCTCACAGATACGCAGTATTTT.

This chain uses TRBV5-4 with TRBJ2-2; 8 bases agree with TRBD2. The trim removed 4 bases at V and 6 bases at J, leaving 5 bases unmatched. Germline lookup yields CDR1 SGHNT and CDR2 YYREEE (reference sequence). This CDR3 spans 14 amino acids. CDR3 loop: CASSPPGRAGELFF. The CDR3 DNA sequence: TGTGCCAGCAGCCCTCCCGGGAGGGCCGGGGAGCTGTTTTTT.